This is a list of T cell receptor beta chains from one sample in a study of T cell repertoires in cytomegalovirus infection. TCRdb called the reads again in MiXCR, with one record for every CDR3 protein. The table records more than 650,000 distinct CDR3 sequences, under 40% of them present only once. The specimen sequenced was PBMCs. These receptors all come from a human donor in good health (CMV status not recorded). Some clones in this sample may be carry-over from other donors' samples. Both conserved end residues are part of each CDR3. A D gene is named only where the DNA matches it firmly. Expanded clones are given a class, and other clones once, few, many or no size at all.

d_call j_call clone_size v_call cdr3_nt cdr3_aa
. TRBJ2-6 few TRBV28 TGTGCCAGCAGTTTAGGGACGGGATTCTCTGGGGCCAACGTCCTGACTTTC CASSLGTGFSGANVLTF
. TRBJ1-4 . TRBV6-6 TGTGCCAGCGGCGCCCTGCAAGCAACTAATGAAAAACTGTTTTTT CASGALQATNEKLFF
. TRBJ2-7 many TRBV7-2 TGTGCCAGCAGCTTAGCGGCCATTACCTACGAGCAGTACTTC CASSLAAITYEQYF
TRBD1 TRBJ1-6 many TRBV12-3/TRBV12-4 TGTGCCAGCAGTCCAAGGACAGGGGATTCACCCCTCCACTTT CASSPRTGDSPLHF
TRBD1 TRBJ1-5 . TRBV12-3/TRBV12-4 TGTGCCAGCAGTCATGGACAGGGGGGTAATCAGCCCCAGCATTTT CASSHGQGGNQPQHF
. TRBJ2-3 . TRBV12-3/TRBV12-4 TGTGCCAGCAGTTTCATCCTGATGACACTCAACGAGAGGACAGATACGCAGTATTTT CASSFILMTLNERTDTQYF
TRBD1 TRBJ2-2 . TRBV7-6 TGTGCCAGCAGCGGGACAGGGGACGGGGAGCTGTTTTTT CASSGTGDGELFF
. TRBJ2-1 . TRBV28 TGTGCCAGCAGTAATTCACTCGGGGCCTACAATGAGCAGTTCTTC CASSNSLGAYNEQFF
TRBD1 TRBJ1-4 many TRBV12-3/TRBV12-4 TGTGCCAGCAGTTCAGGACAGGGGTCTGTTGAAAAACTGTTTTTT CASSSGQGSVEKLFF
TRBD2 TRBJ2-3 . TRBV28 TGTGCCAGCAGTATCGGACTAGCGGACACAGATACGCAGTATTTT CASSIGLADTDTQYF
TRBD1 TRBJ2-7 . TRBV10-3 TGTGCCATCCGCCTCGGACAGGGGGCCGGAGAGCAGTACTTC CAIRLGQGAGEQYF
TRBD1 TRBJ2-7 . TRBV12-3/TRBV12-4 TGTGTCAGCAGTTCACAGGGGTCAACCTACGAGCAGTACTTC CVSSSQGSTYEQYF
. TRBJ2-3 few TRBV7-4 TGTGCCAGCAGCCGATCGGGGCAGACCACAGATACGCAGTATTTT CASSRSGQTTDTQYF
. TRBJ2-5 few TRBV2 TGTGCCAGCAGTGGCAGGGAAGAGACCCAGTACTTC CASSGREETQYF
. TRBJ2-7 few TRBV29-1 TGCAGCGTTGAGGGGGATGGGGCCTACGAGCAGTACTTC CSVEGDGAYEQYF
. TRBJ1-4 . TRBV30 TGTGCCTGGAGTCAGGGGAGAAATGAAAAACTGTTTTTT CAWSQGRNEKLFF
. TRBJ1-2 . TRBV7-9 TGTGCCAGCAGCTTAGCGCTCGGGGAATCGGGCTACACCTTC CASSLALGESGYTF
. TRBJ1-1 few TRBV10-3 TGTGCCATCAGTGAGCGCAGCCGAACGAACACTGAAGCTTTCTTT CAISERSRTNTEAFF
TRBD2 TRBJ2-1 few TRBV6-1 TGTGCCAGCAGTGAAGCTTTTGGATGGGGATACGGGAGGGCCAGGGACAATGAGCAGTTCTTC CASSEAFGWGYGRARDNEQFF
. TRBJ2-1 once TRBV20-1 TGCAGTGCCCGTAGCCGGGACACCCAGGGGAATGAGCAGTTCTTC CSARSRDTQGNEQFF
. TRBJ1-1 few TRBV6-2/TRBV6-3 TGTGCCAGCAGTCAGCAGGGGCGGGAAACTGAAGCTTTCTTT CASSQQGRETEAFF
. TRBJ2-1 . TRBV7-9 TGTGCCAGCAGCTTAGAGGAGGGGGCGAATGAGCAGTTCTTC CASSLEEGANEQFF
. TRBJ2-5 . TRBV7-8 TGTGCCAGCAGCTTAGTTGTCGGCTCACGTCAGACCCAGTACTTC CASSLVVGSRQTQYF
. TRBJ2-5 once TRBV12-3/TRBV12-4 TGTGCCAGCAGTTTAGATGGGGTGACCCATTACTTC CASSLDGVTHYF